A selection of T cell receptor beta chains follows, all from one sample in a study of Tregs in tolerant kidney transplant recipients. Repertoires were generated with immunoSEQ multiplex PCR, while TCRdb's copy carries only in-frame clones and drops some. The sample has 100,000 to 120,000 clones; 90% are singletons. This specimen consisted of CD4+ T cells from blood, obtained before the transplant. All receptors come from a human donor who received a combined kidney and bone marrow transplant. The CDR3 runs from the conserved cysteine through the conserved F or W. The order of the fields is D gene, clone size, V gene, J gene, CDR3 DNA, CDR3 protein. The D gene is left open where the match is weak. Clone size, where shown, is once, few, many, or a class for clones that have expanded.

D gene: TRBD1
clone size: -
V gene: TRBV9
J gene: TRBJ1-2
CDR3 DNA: TGTGCCAGCAGCGTAGAGGACAGGGACCCATATAACTATGGCTACACCTTC
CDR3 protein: CASSVEDRDPYNYGYTF

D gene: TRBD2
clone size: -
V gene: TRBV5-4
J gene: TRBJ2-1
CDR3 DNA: TGTGCCAGCACACAGACTAGCGGGAGGACGGGGTACAATGAGCAGTTCTTC
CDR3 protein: CASTQTSGRTGYNEQFF

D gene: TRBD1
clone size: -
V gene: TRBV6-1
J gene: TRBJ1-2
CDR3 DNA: TGTGCCAGCAGTCTACTAAGTGACAGGGCCAATGGCTACACCTTC
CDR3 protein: CASSLLSDRANGYTF

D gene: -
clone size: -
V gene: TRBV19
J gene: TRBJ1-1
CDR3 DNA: TGTGCCAGTAGTATGAAGGGGGTGAGGGGAACTGAAGCTTTCTTT
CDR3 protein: CASSMKGVRGTEAFF

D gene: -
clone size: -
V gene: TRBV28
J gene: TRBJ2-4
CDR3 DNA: TGTGCCAGCAGTTTTTCTGACAGGAGAAACATTCAGTACTTC
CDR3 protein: CASSFSDRRNIQYF

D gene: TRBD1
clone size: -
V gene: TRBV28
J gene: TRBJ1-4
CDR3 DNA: TGTGCCAGCAGCCTACAGGGGGATAATGAAAAACTGTTTTTT
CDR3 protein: CASSLQGDNEKLFF

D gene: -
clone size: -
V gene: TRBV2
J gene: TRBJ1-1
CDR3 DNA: TGTGCCAGCAGGGGAGGACCCCGAAGCACTGAAGCTTTCTTT
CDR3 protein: CASRGGPRSTEAFF

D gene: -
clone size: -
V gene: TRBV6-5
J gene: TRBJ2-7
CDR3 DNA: TGTGCCAGCAGAACGAACGGGGTAAGCTCCTACGAGCAGTACTTC
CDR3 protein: CASRTNGVSSYEQYF

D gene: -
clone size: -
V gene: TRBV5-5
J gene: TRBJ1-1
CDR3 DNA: TGTGCCAGCAGCTTGGCCGGGGTAAAGGGCAATGAAGCTTTCTTT
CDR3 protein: CASSLAGVKGNEAFF

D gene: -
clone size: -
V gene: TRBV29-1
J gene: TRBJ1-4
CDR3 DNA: TGCAGCGTTGCTGGGGGGTTATCTAATGAAAAACTGTTTTTT
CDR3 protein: CSVAGGLSNEKLFF

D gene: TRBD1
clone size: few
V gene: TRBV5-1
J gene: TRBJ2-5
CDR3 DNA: TGCGCCAGCAGCTTGGAAGGGACAGGGGGCCGGGAGACCCAGTACTTC
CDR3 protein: CASSLEGTGGRETQYF

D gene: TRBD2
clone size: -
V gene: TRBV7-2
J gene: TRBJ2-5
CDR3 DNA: TGTGCCAGCAGCTTAAGACTAGCCCAAGAGACCCAGTACTTC
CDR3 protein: CASSLRLAQETQYF

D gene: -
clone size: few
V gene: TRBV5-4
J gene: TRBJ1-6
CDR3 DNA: TGTGCCAGCAGCTTGGACAGGGTGAGGAATTCACCCCTCCACTTT
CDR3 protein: CASSLDRVRNSPLHF

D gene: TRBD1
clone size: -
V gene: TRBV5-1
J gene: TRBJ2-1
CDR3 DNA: TGCGCCAGCAGCAATCCTACAGGGGGCGAGCAGTTCTTC
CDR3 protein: CASSNPTGGEQFF

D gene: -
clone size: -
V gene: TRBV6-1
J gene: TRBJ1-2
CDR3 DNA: TGTGCCAGCAGTGAAGCGCTCCCGACAGGCCACTACACCTTC
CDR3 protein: CASSEALPTGHYTF

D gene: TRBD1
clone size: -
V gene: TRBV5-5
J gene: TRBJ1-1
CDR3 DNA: TGTGCCAGCAGCCCAAGGACAGGGAACACTGAAGCTTTCTTT
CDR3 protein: CASSPRTGNTEAFF

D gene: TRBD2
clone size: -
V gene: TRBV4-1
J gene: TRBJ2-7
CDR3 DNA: TGCGCCAGCAGCCTGACTAGCGCCCGCTCCTACGAGCAGTACTTC
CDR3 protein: CASSLTSARSYEQYF

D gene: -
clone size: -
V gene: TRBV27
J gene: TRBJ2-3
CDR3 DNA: TGTGCCAGCAGTTTCCACCGGGGGGCGCTCACAGATACGCAGTATTTT
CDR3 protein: CASSFHRGALTDTQYF

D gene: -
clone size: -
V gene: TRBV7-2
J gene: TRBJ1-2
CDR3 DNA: TGTGCCAGCAGCCCGGGGGGCGCAGTGGGTGGCTACACCTTC
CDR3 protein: CASSPGGAVGGYTF

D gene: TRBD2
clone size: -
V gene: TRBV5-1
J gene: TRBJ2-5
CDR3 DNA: TGCGCCAGCAGCTTGGACGGGGCGCGGGGGGAGACCCAGTACTTC
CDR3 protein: CASSLDGARGETQYF

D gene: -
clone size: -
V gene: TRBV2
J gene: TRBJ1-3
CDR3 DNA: TGTGCCAGCAGTCGGGACATCCTCGTTCTCAACTCTGGAAACACCATATATTTT
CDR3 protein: CASSRDILVLNSGNTIYF

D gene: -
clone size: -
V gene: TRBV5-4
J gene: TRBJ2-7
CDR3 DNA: TGTGCCAGCAGCACTCGGGACTCCCGCGGCGAGCAGTACTTC
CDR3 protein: CASSTRDSRGEQYF

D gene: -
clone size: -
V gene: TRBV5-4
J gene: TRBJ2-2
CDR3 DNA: TGTGCCAGCAGCCCGCCCGGGGGACTCAACACCGGGGAGCTGTTTTTT
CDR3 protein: CASSPPGGLNTGELFF

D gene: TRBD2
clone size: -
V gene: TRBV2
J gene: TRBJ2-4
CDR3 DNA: TGTGCCAGCAGTGGACCTACTAGCGGGTTAGCCAAAAACATTCAGTACTTC
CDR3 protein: CASSGPTSGLAKNIQYF

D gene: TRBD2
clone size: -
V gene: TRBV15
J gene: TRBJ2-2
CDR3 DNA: TGTGCCACCGGCAAGCGGGGGTCCACCGGGGAGCTGTTTTTT
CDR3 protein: CATGKRGSTGELFF

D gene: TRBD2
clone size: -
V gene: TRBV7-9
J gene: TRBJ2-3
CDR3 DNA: TGTGCCAGCAGCCCGCTGCTAGCGGGAACTAGGGTCACGGATACGCAGTATTTT
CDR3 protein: CASSPLLAGTRVTDTQYF

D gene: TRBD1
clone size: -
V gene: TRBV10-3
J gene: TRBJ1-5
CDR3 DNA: TGTGCCTCCTGGCGGGCAGGGGGCCGGCCCCAGCATTTT
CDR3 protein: CASWRAGGRPQHF

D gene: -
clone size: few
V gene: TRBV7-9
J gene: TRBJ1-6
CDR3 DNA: TGTGCCAGCAGCCCCCGCGGGCAGTATAATTCACCCCTCCACTTT
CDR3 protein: CASSPRGQYNSPLHF